Following are 17 T cell receptor beta chains from one sample sequenced in a study of T cell repertoires in cytomegalovirus infection. TCRdb reprocessed the reads via MiXCR and lists one record per CDR3 protein. Seen here are about 890,000 distinct CDR3 sequences, around a third observed once, and the top ten hold about 14%. Their antigen targets remain unknown. Sequenced material: cultured CD8+ T cells from PBMCs, taken from culture after CMV antigen stimulation. These receptor sequences come from a human donor in good health (CMV status not recorded). Some clones in this sample may be carry-over from other donors' samples.

A few counts support this clonotype. This chain connects TRBV7-2 to TRBJ2-3, with 12 bases fitting TRBD2. The CDR3 has 15 residues. The ends lost 8 bases at V and 5 bases at J; junction bases unmatched: 8. Germline V gene data show CDR1 as SGHTA and CDR2 as FQGNSA. The CDR3 DNA follows: TGTGCCAGCTGGCTAGCGGGGGGGCCGGTAGATACGCAGTATTTT. The encoded protein is CASWLAGGPVDTQYF.

The chain joins TRBV6-6 to TRBJ2-5; D is perhaps TRBD2 (5 bases). CDR3 size: 13 residues. Deletions cut 2 bases from V and 5 bases from J, with 9 bases between. Germline V gene sequence: CDR1 MNHNY, CDR2 SVGAGI (reference sequence). CDR3 sequence reads: CASSYRGIETQYF. CDR3 DNA sequence: TGTGCCAGCAGTTACCGAGGGATCGAGACCCAGTACTTC.

This clonotype was found many times. The gene calls are TRBV7-9 and TRBJ2-3; D is possibly TRBD2 (6 bases). V shed 2 bases and J shed 1 base, with 10 bases lying between them. The germline V gene has CDR1 SEHNR and CDR2 FQNEAQ (reference sequence). The CDR3 is 15 amino acids. The chain's CDR3 is CASSLSQRGTDTQYF. CDR3 nucleotides: TGTGCCAGCAGCTTATCCCAGCGGGGCACAGATACGCAGTATTTT.

This clonotype was observed a few times. V and J are TRBV6-5 and TRBJ1-1; D is perhaps TRBD1 (5 bases). Germline V lookup: CDR1 MNHEY, CDR2 SVGAGI. The CDR3 runs 15 residues. V was clipped by 7 bases and J by 1 base, with 16 bases between them. CDR3 residues: CASTRRSGPNTEAFF. DNA of the CDR3: TGTGCCAGCACCCGGCGGTCAGGGCCGAACACTGAAGCTTTCTTT.

This clonotype appeared a few times. The chain couples TRBV5-1 to TRBJ2-1; D is perhaps TRBD2 (5 bases). The CDR3 runs 14 residues. Germline lookup yields CDR1 SGHRS and CDR2 YFSETQ. V shed 0 bases and J shed 3 bases, with 7 bases lying between them. In nucleotides, the CDR3 is TGCGCCAGCAGCTTGGATAGCGACTACAATGAGCAGTTCTTC. Residues: CASSLDSDYNEQFF.

This chain joins TRBV6-1 and TRBJ1-2, with 8 bases that match TRBD1. This CDR3 has 15 amino acids. The trim removed 10 bases at V and 4 bases at J, leaving 14 bases unmatched. Per germline, CDR1 MNHNS and CDR2 SASEGT. The chain's CDR3 is CATLTTGAETYGYTF. DNA of the CDR3: TGTGCCACCCTAACGACAGGGGCTGAGACCTATGGCTACACCTTC.

This clonotype was detected only a few times. The CDR3 sequence: CAISETGMNTEAFF. For the CDR3, the DNA is TGTGCCATCAGTGAGACGGGAATGAACACTGAAGCTTTCTTT. The gene calls are TRBV10-3 and TRBJ1-1; no clear D gene. Per germline, CDR1 ENHRY and CDR2 SYGVKD. The CDR3 totals 14 residues. Trimming took off 2 bases at V and 0 bases at J, with 7 bases between the two ends.

The genes are TRBV6-2 or TRBV6-3 and TRBJ1-5, with D hard to call. V lost 1 base and J 4 bases, leaving 11 bases between the germline ends. The CDR3 consists of 15 residues. CDR1 and CDR2 from the germline V gene are MNHEY and SVGEGT. For the CDR3, the DNA is TGTGCCAGCAGTTACTTCGTACAGATGAATCAGCCCCAGCATTTT. Translating it yields CASSYFVQMNQPQHF.

A few counts support this clonotype. The V call is TRBV6-1, the J call TRBJ1-5; D is undetermined. Trimming pared 7 bases from V and 0 bases from J, leaving 13 bases between. CDR1 is MNHNS and CDR2 is SASEGT in the germline V gene. CDR3 length equals 15 residues. For the CDR3, the DNA is TGTGCCAGCAATTCGGACGGTTATAGCAATCAGCCCCAGCATTTT. Protein sequence: CASNSDGYSNQPQHF.

The table lists this clonotype with a few counts. The chain links TRBV6-1 to TRBJ1-4; a weak D match, TRBD1 (5 bases). V lost 1 base, J lost 7 bases, and 10 bases lay in between. Germline-derived CDR1 and CDR2 are MNHNS and SASEGT. The CDR3 sequence is 14 residues long. The DNA for the CDR3 is TGTGCCAGCAGTGAAGGGCCGGGGACTGAAAAACTGTTTTTT. Its translation is CASSEGPGTEKLFF.

This clonotype was detected a few times. The chain uses TRBV6-2 or TRBV6-3 and TRBJ1-5; 8 positions agree with TRBD1. Germline assignment: CDR1 MNHEY and CDR2 SVGEGT. CDR3 length equals 14 residues. V was clipped by 6 bases and J by 6 bases; unmatched bases: 7. This CDR3 reads CASRNGQGIQPQHF. For the CDR3, the DNA is TGTGCCAGCAGAAACGGACAGGGCATTCAGCCCCAGCATTTT.

This chain joins TRBV6-5 and TRBJ2-7, with 7 nucleotides matching TRBD2. Looked up from germline, CDR1 is MNHEY and CDR2 is SVGAGI. CDR3 size: 15 residues. With V trimmed by 7 bases and J by 3 bases, 12 bases remained unmatched. CDR3 coding DNA: TGTGCCAGCAACCCCGGACTAGTCCCCAACTACGAGCAGTACTTC. Protein sequence: CASNPGLVPNYEQYF.

This clonotype was found many times. The junction and the germline gene differ at one end; a read error may be behind it. This chain connects TRBV7-9 to TRBJ2-1; D is uncertain. The CDR3 extends over 8 amino acids. The germline gives CDR1 SEHNR, CDR2 FQNEAQ (reference sequence). CDR3 bases: TGTGCCAGCAGCCCGACCCACTTC. This gives the protein CASSPTHF.

The chain recombines TRBV6-2 or TRBV6-3 with TRBJ1-2; a weak D match, TRBD1 (5 bases). Trimming cost V 5 bases and J 2 bases, with 18 bases left between them. Germline lookup yields CDR1 MNHEY and CDR2 SVGEGT. The CDR3 has 16 amino acids. Written as DNA, the CDR3 is TGTGCCAGCAGTGCCTACGACATGGACACCAACTATGGCTACACCTTC. Translated: CASSAYDMDTNYGYTF.

The table lists this clonotype with a few counts. The chain uses TRBV7-3 and TRBJ2-1, with D perhaps matching TRBD1 or TRBD2 (6 bases each). There are 14 residues in the CDR3. Germline V gives CDR1 SGHTA, CDR2 FQGTGA. Trimming pared 3 bases from V and 8 bases from J, leaving 14 bases between. The CDR3 loop reads CASSLLEGVYEQFF. CDR3 DNA sequence: TGTGCCAGCAGCTTGCTGGAGGGGGTCTATGAGCAGTTCTTC.

The chain recombines TRBV6-5 with TRBJ2-7, with no clear D. The ends were cut back, 8 bases at V and 1 base at J, with 9 bases in the middle. CDR3 length: 12 residues. In germline, CDR1 is MNHEY, CDR2 SVGAGI. The CDR3 DNA sequence: TGTGCCAGCTCGGATCCATCCTACGAGCAGTACTTC. Its protein product is CASSDPSYEQYF.

This clonotype was picked up many times. J is TRBJ1-1 and V is TRBV4-1; D perhaps matches TRBD1 (5 bases). With 0 bases removed from V and 0 bases from J, the gap between germline ends came to 14 bases. The CDR3 has 17 residues. Germline CDR1 is MGHRA and CDR2 is YSYEKL. DNA for the CDR3: TGCGCCAGCAGCCAAGATAGAGAGGGGAGCATGAACACTGAAGCTTTCTTT. Amino acid sequence: CASSQDREGSMNTEAFF.